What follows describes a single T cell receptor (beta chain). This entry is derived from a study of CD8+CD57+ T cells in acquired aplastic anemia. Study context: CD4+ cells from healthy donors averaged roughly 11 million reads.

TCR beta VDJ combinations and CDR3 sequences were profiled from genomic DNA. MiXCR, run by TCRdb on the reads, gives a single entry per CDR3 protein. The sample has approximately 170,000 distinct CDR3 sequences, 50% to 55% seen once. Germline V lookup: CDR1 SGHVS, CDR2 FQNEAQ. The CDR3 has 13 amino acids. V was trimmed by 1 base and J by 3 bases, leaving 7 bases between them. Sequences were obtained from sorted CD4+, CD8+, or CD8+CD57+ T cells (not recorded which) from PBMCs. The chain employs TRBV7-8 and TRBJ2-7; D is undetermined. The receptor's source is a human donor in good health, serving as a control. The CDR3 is CASSLEIGYEQYF. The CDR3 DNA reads TGTGCCAGCAGCTTAGAGATCGGCTACGAGCAGTACTTC.